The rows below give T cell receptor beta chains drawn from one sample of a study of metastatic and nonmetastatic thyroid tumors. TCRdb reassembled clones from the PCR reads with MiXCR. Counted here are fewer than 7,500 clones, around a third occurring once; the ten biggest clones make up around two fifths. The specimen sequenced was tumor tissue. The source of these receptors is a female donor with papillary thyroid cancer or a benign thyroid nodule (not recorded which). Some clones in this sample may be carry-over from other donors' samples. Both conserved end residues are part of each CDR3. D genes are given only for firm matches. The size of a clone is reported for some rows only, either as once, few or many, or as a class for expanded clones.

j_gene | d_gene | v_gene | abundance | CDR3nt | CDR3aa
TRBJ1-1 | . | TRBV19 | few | TGTGCCAGTAGTGAGTACGGGAACACTGAAGCTTTCTTT | CASSEYGNTEAFF
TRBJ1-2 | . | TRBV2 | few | TGTGCCAGCGCCGCTAACTATGGCTACACCTTC | CASAANYGYTF
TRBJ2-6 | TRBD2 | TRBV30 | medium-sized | TGTGGCGGGGGGACAGGGGCCAACGTCCTGACTTTC | CGGGTGANVLTF
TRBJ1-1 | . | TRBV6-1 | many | TGTGCCGCCCGGGGGCCAGACCGGAACACTGAAGCTTTCTTT | CAARGPDRNTEAFF
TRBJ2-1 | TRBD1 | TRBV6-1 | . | TGTGCCAGCAGCTTGGACAGGGGCGATGAGCAGTTCTTC | CASSLDRGDEQFF
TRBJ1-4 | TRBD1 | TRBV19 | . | TGTGCCAGTAGTCCAAGACAGGGGGACACTAATGAAAAACTGTTTTTT | CASSPRQGDTNEKLFF
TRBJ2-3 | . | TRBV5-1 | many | TGCGCCAGCAGCTTGGCCGACCGCACAGATACGCAGTATTTT | CASSLADRTDTQYF
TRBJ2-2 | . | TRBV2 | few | TGTGCCAGCAGAGGCGGCGGGGCAGAAACCTGGGAGCTGTTTTTT | CASRGGGAETWELFF
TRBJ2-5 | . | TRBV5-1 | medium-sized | TGCGCCAGCAGCTCCGCAGATTTACAAGAGACCCAGTACTTC | CASSSADLQETQYF
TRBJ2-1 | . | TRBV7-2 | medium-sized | TGTGCCAGCAGCTTTAGGGGCACAGGTTACAATGAGCAGTTCTTC | CASSFRGTGYNEQFF
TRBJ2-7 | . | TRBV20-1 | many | TGCAGTGCTAGAACAGGTTACTCCTACGAGCAGTACTTC | CSARTGYSYEQYF
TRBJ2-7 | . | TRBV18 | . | TGTGCCAGCTCACCCGGGACGGCTACCTACGAGCAGTACTTC | CASSPGTATYEQYF
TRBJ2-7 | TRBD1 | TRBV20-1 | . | TGCAGTGCTAGGGTCCCGGGACAGGACGAGCAGTACTTC | CSARVPGQDEQYF
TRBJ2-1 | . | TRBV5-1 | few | TGCGCCAGCAGCATCCCTGGGTTACCCTCCTACAATGAGCAGTTCTTC | CASSIPGLPSYNEQFF
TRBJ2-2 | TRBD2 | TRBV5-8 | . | TGTTCCAGCAGCTCTTGGACTAGCCCCGGGGAGCTGTTTTTT | CSSSSWTSPGELFF
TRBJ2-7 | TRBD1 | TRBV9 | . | TGTGCCAGCAGCCTCCAGGGGGACTACGAGCAGTACTTC | CASSLQGDYEQYF
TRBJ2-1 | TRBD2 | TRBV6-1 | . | TGTGCCAGCAGTGAAAACAGCCTCCGGGCAACTAGCGGGAATGAGCAGTTCTTC | CASSENSLRATSGNEQFF
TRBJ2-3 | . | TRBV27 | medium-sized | TGTGCCAGCAGCTTCAGCACAGATACGCAGTATTTT | CASSFSTDTQYF
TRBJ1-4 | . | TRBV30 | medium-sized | TGTGCCTGCAGGAGGTATGGCGAAAAACTGTTTTTT | CACRRYGEKLFF
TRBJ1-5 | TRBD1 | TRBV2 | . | TGTGCCAGCACCCGACAGGGGGCAAGTAATCAGCCCCAGCATTTT | CASTRQGASNQPQHF
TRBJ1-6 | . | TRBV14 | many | TGTGCCAGCAGCCAAGCTCCCAATTCACCCCTCCACTTT | CASSQAPNSPLHF
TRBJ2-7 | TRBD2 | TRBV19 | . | TGTGCCAGTAGCCCGACTAGCGGGAGTCCCCTCTACGAGCAGTACTTC | CASSPTSGSPLYEQYF
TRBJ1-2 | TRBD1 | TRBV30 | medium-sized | TGTGCCTGGAGTGCAGGACAGGGTGATGGCTACACCTTC | CAWSAGQGDGYTF
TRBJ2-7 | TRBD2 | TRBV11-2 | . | TGTGCCAGCAGCTTGGCGGGGGGGACCTACGAGCAGTACTTC | CASSLAGGTYEQYF
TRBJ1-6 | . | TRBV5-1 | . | TGCGCCAGCAGCTTGGATGGGGCCAGGAATTCACCCCTCCACTTT | CASSLDGARNSPLHF
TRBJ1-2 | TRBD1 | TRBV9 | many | TGTGCCAGCAGCCCCCGAAGTGACGACAGGGGAGGCTTCTATGGCTACACCTTC | CASSPRSDDRGGFYGYTF
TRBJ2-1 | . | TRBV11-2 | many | TGTGCCAGCGGGACGGGGGCGCGACAGGGAAATGAGCAGTTCTTC | CASGTGARQGNEQFF
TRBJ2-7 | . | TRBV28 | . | TGTGCCAGCGGAACAGTTTCCGAGCAGTACTTC | CASGTVSEQYF
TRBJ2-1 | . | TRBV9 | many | TGTGCCAGCAGCGTAGCTTTCGACGCATACAATGAGCAGTTCTTC | CASSVAFDAYNEQFF
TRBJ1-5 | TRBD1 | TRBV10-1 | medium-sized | TGCGCCAGCAGCGAACAACAGGGGGTAGATCAGCCCCAGCATTTT | CASSEQQGVDQPQHF
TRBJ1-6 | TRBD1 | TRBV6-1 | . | TGTGCCAGCAGACCAAGACAGGGCCATAATTCACCCCTCCACTTT | CASRPRQGHNSPLHF
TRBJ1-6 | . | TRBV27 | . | TGTGCCAGCAGTTTATCTTCCGTCTCCTATAATTCACCCCTCCACTTT | CASSLSSVSYNSPLHF
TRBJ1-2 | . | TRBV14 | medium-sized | TGTGCCAGCAGCCCCGACATCAACTATGGCTACACCTTC | CASSPDINYGYTF
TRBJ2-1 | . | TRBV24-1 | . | TGTGCCACCAGTGAGGATGGTTCGGATGAGCAGTTCTTC | CATSEDGSDEQFF
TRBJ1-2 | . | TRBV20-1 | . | TGCAGTGCTAGCCATAGCGAGAACTATGGCTACACCTTC | CSASHSENYGYTF
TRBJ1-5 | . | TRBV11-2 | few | TGTGCCAGCAGCTCCGATCCTATATCGGTCAATCAGCCCCAGCATTTT | CASSSDPISVNQPQHF
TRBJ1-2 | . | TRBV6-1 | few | TGTGCCATCACCGAGGGCGTACAGGGCTATGGCTACACCTTC | CAITEGVQGYGYTF
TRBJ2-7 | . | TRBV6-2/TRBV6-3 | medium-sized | TGTGCCAGCAGTTACGCAATCACCGGGACTCCGGCCCGCCTCTCCTACGAGCAGTACTTC | CASSYAITGTPARLSYEQYF
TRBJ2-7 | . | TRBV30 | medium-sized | TGTGCCTGGAGGTATAAGGGGAGCGACGAGCAGTACTTC | CAWRYKGSDEQYF
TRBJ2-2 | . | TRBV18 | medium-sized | TGTGCCAGCTCACCAGGGTCGTCCACCGGGGAGCTGTTTTTT | CASSPGSSTGELFF
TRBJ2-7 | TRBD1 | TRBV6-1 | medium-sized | TGTGCCAGCAATGTGGGACAGGGCTCCTACGAGCAGTACTTC | CASNVGQGSYEQYF
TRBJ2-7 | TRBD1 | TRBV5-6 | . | TGTGCCAGCAGCTTGGTTTTATCAGGGGGCGAGCAGTACTTC | CASSLVLSGGEQYF
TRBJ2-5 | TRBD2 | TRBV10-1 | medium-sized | TGCGCCAGCATTGGACTAGCGGGGGGATACCAAGAGACCCAGTACTTC | CASIGLAGGYQETQYF
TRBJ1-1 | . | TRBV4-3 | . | TGCGCCAGCAGCCAAGATCTAGGCAGAATGAACACTGAAGCTTTCTTT | CASSQDLGRMNTEAFF
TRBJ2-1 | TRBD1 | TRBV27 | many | TGTGCCAGCAGTTTGTCCAGGGGGTATGGTAATGAGCAGTTCTTC | CASSLSRGYGNEQFF
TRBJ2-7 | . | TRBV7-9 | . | TGTGCCAGCGGATCTTCAAGCGAGCAGTACTTC | CASGSSSEQYF
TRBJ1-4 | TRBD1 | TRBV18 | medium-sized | TGTGCCAGCTCACTGACCGGGGACAGGGCATTTGGAGTCGAAAAACTGTTTTTT | CASSLTGDRAFGVEKLFF
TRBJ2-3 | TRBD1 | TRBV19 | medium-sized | TGTGCCAGTAGTATGACAGGGAGCACAGATACGCAGTATTTT | CASSMTGSTDTQYF
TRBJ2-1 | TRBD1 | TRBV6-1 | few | TGTGCCAGCAGTTTACAGGGGGCGCCTGGAAATGAGCAGTTCTTC | CASSLQGAPGNEQFF
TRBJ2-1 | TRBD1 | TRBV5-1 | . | TGCGCCAGCAGCTTCTCGGGACAGGCTAATGAGCAGTTCTTC | CASSFSGQANEQFF
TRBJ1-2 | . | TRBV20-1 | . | TGCAGTGCTAGAGATTTGGGCAGCCGCTTGCCGGACTTC | CSARDLGSRLPDF
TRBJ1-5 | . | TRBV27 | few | TGTGCCAACAATCAGCCCCAGCATTTT | CANNQPQHF
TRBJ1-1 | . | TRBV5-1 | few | TGCGCCAGCAGCTTGGTCCCGGGGGGCCAGAACACTGAAGCTTTCTTT | CASSLVPGGQNTEAFF
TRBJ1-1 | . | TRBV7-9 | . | TGTGCCAGCAGTCAAAAGACCGGGGAAGCTTTCTTT | CASSQKTGEAFF